These T cell receptor beta chains were read from a single sample in a study of CD8 T cells in ankylosing spondylitis. TCRdb passed the 5' RACE reads through MiXCR, listing each CDR3 protein once. The sample consists of approximately 220,000 distinct CDR3 sequences, roughly a tenth of them appearing once. Source material: blood, either unsorted or a sorted T cell fraction (not recorded which). Receptors originate from a male donor with ankylosing spondylitis or in good health (not recorded which). Each CDR3 is given without its conserved first and last residue.

v_gene: TRBV19; j_gene: TRBJ1-2; CDR3aa: ASQTRDYGYT
v_gene: TRBV12-3/TRBV12-4; j_gene: TRBJ1-6; CDR3aa: ASRQRGGGNSPLH
v_gene: TRBV28; j_gene: TRBJ2-1; CDR3aa: ASSPLGVPYNEQF
v_gene: TRBV5-1; j_gene: TRBJ1-1; CDR3aa: ASSYSANTEAF
v_gene: TRBV5-6; j_gene: TRBJ2-1; CDR3aa: ASTHRGDEQF
v_gene: TRBV5-1; j_gene: TRBJ2-3; CDR3aa: ASSPRDRGSDTQY
v_gene: TRBV3-1; j_gene: TRBJ2-2; CDR3aa: ASSPRTTGDLANTGELF
v_gene: TRBV5-1; j_gene: TRBJ2-5; CDR3aa: ASSFRGPQETQY
v_gene: TRBV20-1; j_gene: TRBJ2-5; CDR3aa: SARDLLDFRETQY
v_gene: TRBV12-3/TRBV12-4; j_gene: TRBJ2-5; CDR3aa: ASSLEGLAEAETQY
v_gene: TRBV12-3/TRBV12-4; j_gene: TRBJ2-7; CDR3aa: ASKWTGSYEQY
v_gene: TRBV5-1; j_gene: TRBJ1-2; CDR3aa: ASSLTSYSGASYGYT
v_gene: TRBV5-6; j_gene: TRBJ2-3; CDR3aa: ASSYEVFSGHDTQY
v_gene: TRBV27; j_gene: TRBJ1-2; CDR3aa: ASSPRTGYAEFYGYT
v_gene: TRBV9; j_gene: TRBJ2-3; CDR3aa: ASSGGVNTDTQY
v_gene: TRBV27; j_gene: TRBJ1-2; CDR3aa: ASRVLQGANYGYT
v_gene: TRBV27; j_gene: TRBJ1-4; CDR3aa: ASSPRRVGTTTNEKLF
v_gene: TRBV11-2; j_gene: TRBJ2-2; CDR3aa: ASSLGLAASANTGELF
v_gene: TRBV2; j_gene: TRBJ2-1; CDR3aa: ASKAAGSRNEQF
v_gene: TRBV7-2; j_gene: TRBJ2-1; CDR3aa: ASSLGGLAGRFNEQF
v_gene: TRBV19; j_gene: TRBJ2-2; CDR3aa: ATRQGSGNTGELF
v_gene: TRBV6-5; j_gene: TRBJ2-1; CDR3aa: ASSWGRDSYNEQF
v_gene: TRBV5-1; j_gene: TRBJ1-5; CDR3aa: ASSWQGGSNQPQH
v_gene: TRBV5-1; j_gene: TRBJ2-2; CDR3aa: ASKWGKETGELF
v_gene: TRBV21-1; j_gene: TRBJ1-2; CDR3aa: ASSSRHYGYT
v_gene: TRBV12-3/TRBV12-4; j_gene: TRBJ2-3; CDR3aa: ASSLGITSTDTQY
v_gene: TRBV5-5; j_gene: TRBJ1-1; CDR3aa: ASRPPGQQSTEAF
v_gene: TRBV7-2; j_gene: TRBJ1-3; CDR3aa: ASSLQGAPGNTIY
v_gene: TRBV20-1; j_gene: TRBJ2-6; CDR3aa: SARAWMGVGANVLT
v_gene: TRBV3-1; j_gene: TRBJ2-2; CDR3aa: ASSQEGRGPYTGELF
v_gene: TRBV5-5; j_gene: TRBJ2-7; CDR3aa: ASSLGTDLYEQY
v_gene: TRBV20-1; j_gene: TRBJ2-5; CDR3aa: SAPLAGETQY
v_gene: TRBV6-5; j_gene: TRBJ2-1; CDR3aa: ASSWVAPRSAEQF
v_gene: TRBV6-5; j_gene: TRBJ1-3; CDR3aa: ASSLQRTSGNTIY
v_gene: TRBV5-1; j_gene: TRBJ2-7; CDR3aa: ASSFRTGGDYEQY
v_gene: TRBV9; j_gene: TRBJ2-3; CDR3aa: ASSRGGRGASRDTQY
v_gene: TRBV5-1; j_gene: TRBJ2-6; CDR3aa: ASSFPIGSGANVLT
v_gene: TRBV5-6; j_gene: TRBJ2-5; CDR3aa: ASTASGGAGETQY
v_gene: TRBV9; j_gene: TRBJ2-7; CDR3aa: ASSATAASSYEQY
v_gene: TRBV7-3; j_gene: TRBJ2-3; CDR3aa: ASSLTSGNTDTQY
v_gene: TRBV11-2; j_gene: TRBJ1-2; CDR3aa: ASSSPTGTVYGYT
v_gene: TRBV20-1; j_gene: TRBJ1-6; CDR3aa: SAKRPELSYNSPLH
v_gene: TRBV6-4; j_gene: TRBJ2-7; CDR3aa: AIKRCEQY
v_gene: TRBV20-1; j_gene: TRBJ2-2; CDR3aa: SAKRDKGVGELF
v_gene: TRBV2; j_gene: TRBJ2-5; CDR3aa: ASSRDQGETQY
v_gene: TRBV12-3/TRBV12-4; j_gene: TRBJ2-2; CDR3aa: ASVLGPTGELF
v_gene: TRBV20-1; j_gene: TRBJ2-1; CDR3aa: SELGQGTSYEQF
v_gene: TRBV28; j_gene: TRBJ2-3; CDR3aa: ASSSKQELTDTQY
v_gene: TRBV6-1; j_gene: TRBJ2-3; CDR3aa: ASTTGAGTQY